Given below is one T cell receptor beta chain in context. Its antigen is currently unknown. This sample was included in a study of T cell repertoires in cytomegalovirus infection. Background on the study: The study used recently identified HLA-C-restricted and well-studied HLA-B-restricted CMV epitopes. Indications of both CMV infection and matching HLA type were provided by public TCR beta signatures. Study-level findings and limits: Clonotypes of TCR beta that were HLA-C-restricted and CMV-specific dominated the ex vivo response.

Germline V CDR1 and CDR2: SGHVS, FNYEAQ. The V segment lost 5 bases and the J segment 7 bases; nucleotides outside the gene matches: 8. The CDR3 has 16 residues. TCRdb reanalysed the reads using MiXCR and keeps one entry per CDR3 protein. This sample has under 95,000 distinct CDR3 sequences, with approximately 46% found just once. This TCR derives from a human donor in good health (CMV status not recorded). Some clones in this sample may be carry-over from other donors' samples. The input for sequencing was CD8+ T cells from cultured PBMCs, taken from culture after CMV antigen stimulation. This chain connects TRBV7-6 to TRBJ2-1, with TRBD2 matching over 13 bases. The DNA of the CDR3 is TGTGCCAGCAGCCCGGGGACTAGCGGGGTTGGGAATGAGCAGTTCTTC. It encodes CASSPGTSGVGNEQFF.